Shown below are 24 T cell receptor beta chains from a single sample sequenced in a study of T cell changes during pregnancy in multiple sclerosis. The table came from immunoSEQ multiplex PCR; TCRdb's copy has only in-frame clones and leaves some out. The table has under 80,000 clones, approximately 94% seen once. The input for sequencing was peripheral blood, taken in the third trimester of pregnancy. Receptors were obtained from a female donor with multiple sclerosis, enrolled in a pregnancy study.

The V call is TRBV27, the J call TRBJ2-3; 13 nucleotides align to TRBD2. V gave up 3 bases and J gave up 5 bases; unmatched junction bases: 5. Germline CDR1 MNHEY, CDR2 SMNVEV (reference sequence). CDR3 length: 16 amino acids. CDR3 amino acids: CASSFGLAGAIDTQYF. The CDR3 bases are TGTGCCAGCAGTTTTGGACTAGCGGGGGCGATAGATACGCAGTATTTT.

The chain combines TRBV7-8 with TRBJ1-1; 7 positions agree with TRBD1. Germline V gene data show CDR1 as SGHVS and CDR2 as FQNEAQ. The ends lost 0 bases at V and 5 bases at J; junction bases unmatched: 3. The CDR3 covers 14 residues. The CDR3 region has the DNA TGTGCCAGCAGCTTAGCGTTACAGGGGACTGAAGCTTTCTTT. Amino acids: CASSLALQGTEAFF.

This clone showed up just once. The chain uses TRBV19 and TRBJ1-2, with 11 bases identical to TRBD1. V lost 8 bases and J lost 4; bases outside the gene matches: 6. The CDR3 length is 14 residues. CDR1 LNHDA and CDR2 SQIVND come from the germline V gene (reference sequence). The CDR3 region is CASSRGQGAYGYTF. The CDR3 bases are TGTGCCAGTTCTCGTGGACAGGGGGCCTATGGCTACACCTTC.

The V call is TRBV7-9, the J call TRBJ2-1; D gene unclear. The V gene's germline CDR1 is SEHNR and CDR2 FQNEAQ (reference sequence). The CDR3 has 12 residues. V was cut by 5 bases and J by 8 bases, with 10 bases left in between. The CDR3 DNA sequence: TGTGCCAGCAGCACCCTCGGAGATGAGCAGTTCTTC. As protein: CASSTLGDEQFF.

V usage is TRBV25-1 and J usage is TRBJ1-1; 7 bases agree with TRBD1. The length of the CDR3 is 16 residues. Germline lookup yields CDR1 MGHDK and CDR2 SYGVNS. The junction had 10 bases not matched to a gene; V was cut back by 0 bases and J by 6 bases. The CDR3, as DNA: TGTGCCAGCAGTGAATATCGAACAGGGGATGTCCCTGAAGCTTTCTTT. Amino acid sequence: CASSEYRTGDVPEAFF. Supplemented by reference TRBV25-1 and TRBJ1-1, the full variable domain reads EADIYQTPRYLVIGTGKKITLECSQTMGHDKMYWYQQDPGMELHLIHYSYGVNSTEKGDLSSESTVSRIRTEHFPLTLESARPSHTSQYLCASSEYRTGDVPEAFFGQGTRLTVV.

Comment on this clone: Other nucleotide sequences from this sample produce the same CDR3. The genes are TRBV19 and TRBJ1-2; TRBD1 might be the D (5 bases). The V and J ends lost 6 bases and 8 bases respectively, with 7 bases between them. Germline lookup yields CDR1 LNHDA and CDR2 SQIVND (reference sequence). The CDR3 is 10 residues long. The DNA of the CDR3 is TGTGCCAGTAGGGGGGGAGGCTACACCTTC. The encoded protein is CASRGGGYTF.

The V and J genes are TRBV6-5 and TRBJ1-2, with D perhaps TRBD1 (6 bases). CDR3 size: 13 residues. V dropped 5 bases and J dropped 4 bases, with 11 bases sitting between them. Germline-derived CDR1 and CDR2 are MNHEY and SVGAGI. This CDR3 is CASSRTEAYGYTF. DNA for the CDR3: TGTGCCAGCAGTCGGACAGAAGCCTATGGCTACACCTTC.

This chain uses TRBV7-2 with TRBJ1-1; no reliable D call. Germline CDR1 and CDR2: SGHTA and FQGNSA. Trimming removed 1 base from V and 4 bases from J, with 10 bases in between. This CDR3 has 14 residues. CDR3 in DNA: TGTGCCAGCAGCTTAGGGGAGTGGGCCACTGAAGCTTTCTTT. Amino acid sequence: CASSLGEWATEAFF.

The CDR3 region is CASATGPETQYF. The CDR3 bases are TGTGCCAGCGCGACAGGTCCCGAGACCCAGTACTTC. The V call is TRBV27, the J call TRBJ2-5; D may be TRBD1 (6 bases). There are 12 residues in the CDR3. CDR1 is MNHEY, CDR2 SMNVEV, per germline (reference sequence). V was clipped by 8 bases and J by 5 bases, with 12 bases between them.

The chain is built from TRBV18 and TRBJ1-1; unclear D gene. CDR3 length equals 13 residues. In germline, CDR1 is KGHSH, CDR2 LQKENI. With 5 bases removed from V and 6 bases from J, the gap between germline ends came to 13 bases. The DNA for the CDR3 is TGTGCCAGCTCATCAGACTTTTCCGCTGAAGCTTTCTTT. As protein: CASSSDFSAEAFF.

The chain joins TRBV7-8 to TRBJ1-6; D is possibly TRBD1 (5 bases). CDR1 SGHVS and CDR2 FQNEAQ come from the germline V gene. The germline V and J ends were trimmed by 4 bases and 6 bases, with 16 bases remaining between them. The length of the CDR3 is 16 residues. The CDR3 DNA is TGTGCCAGCAGCTCGGGCACAGGACAACGTAATTCACCCCTCCACTTT. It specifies CASSSGTGQRNSPLHF. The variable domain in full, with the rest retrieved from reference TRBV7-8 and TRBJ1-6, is GAGVSQSPRYKVAKRGQDVALRCDPISGHVSLFWYQQALGQGPEFLTYFQNEAQLDKSGLPSDRFFAERPEGSVSTLKIQRTQQEDSAVYLCASSSGTGQRNSPLHFGNGTRLTVT.

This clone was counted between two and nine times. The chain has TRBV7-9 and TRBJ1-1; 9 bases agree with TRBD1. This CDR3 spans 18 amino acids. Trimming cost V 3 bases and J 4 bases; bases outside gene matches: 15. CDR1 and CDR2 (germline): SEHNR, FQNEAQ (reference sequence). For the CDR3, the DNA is TGTGCCAGCAGCTTCTCAGGGGACAGGGTGTTTGAGGGCACTGAAGCTTTCTTT. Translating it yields CASSFSGDRVFEGTEAFF.

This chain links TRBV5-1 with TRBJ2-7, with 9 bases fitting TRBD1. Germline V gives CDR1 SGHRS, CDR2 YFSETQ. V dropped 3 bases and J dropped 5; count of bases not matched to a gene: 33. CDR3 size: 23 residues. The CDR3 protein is CASSYLPFGWLDLPGQGSHEQYF. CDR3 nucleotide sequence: TGCGCCAGCAGCTACCTACCATTCGGCTGGCTTGATTTACCGGGACAGGGAAGTCACGAGCAGTACTTC. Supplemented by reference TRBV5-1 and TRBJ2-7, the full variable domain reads KAGVTQTPRYLIKTRGQQVTLSCSPISGHRSVSWYQQTPGQGLQFLFEYFSETQRNKGNFPGRFSGRQFSNSRSEMNVSTLELGDSALYLCASSYLPFGWLDLPGQGSHEQYFGPGTRLTVT.

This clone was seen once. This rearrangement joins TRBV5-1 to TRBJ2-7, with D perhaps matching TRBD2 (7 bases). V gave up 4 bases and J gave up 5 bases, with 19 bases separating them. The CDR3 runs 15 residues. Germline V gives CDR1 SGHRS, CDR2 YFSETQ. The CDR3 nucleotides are TGCGCCAGCAGCGGTTTAGGGGGGGGTAACGACGAGCAGTACTTC. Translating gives CASSGLGGGNDEQYF.

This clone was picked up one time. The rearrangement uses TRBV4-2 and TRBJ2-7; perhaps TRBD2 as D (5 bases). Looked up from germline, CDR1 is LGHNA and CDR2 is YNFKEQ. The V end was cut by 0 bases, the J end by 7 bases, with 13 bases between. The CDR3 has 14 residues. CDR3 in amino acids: CASSQDRDRREQYF. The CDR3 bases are TGTGCCAGCAGCCAAGATCGGGATAGGCGTGAGCAGTACTTC.

CDR3 sequence: CASSQEDYLSEQYF. The CDR3 coding sequence is TGTGCCAGCAGCCAAGAAGACTACCTCTCCGAGCAGTACTTC. This chain links TRBV4-2 with TRBJ2-7; TRBD2 might be the D (5 bases). V lost 0 bases and J 6 bases, leaving 12 bases between the germline ends. Per germline, CDR1 LGHNA and CDR2 YNFKEQ. The CDR3 extends over 14 amino acids.

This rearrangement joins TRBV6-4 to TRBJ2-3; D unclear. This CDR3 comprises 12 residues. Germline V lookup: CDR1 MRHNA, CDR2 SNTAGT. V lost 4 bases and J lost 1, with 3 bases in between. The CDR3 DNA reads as TGTGCCAGCAGTGTCGGCACAGATACGCAGTATTTT. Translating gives CASSVGTDTQYF.

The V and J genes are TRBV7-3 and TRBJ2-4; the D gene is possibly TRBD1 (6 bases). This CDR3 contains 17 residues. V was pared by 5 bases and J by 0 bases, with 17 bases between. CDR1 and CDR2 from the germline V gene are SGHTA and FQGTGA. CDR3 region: CASSQWGHQIAKNIQYF. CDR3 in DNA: TGTGCCAGCAGCCAGTGGGGACACCAGATAGCCAAAAACATTCAGTACTTC.

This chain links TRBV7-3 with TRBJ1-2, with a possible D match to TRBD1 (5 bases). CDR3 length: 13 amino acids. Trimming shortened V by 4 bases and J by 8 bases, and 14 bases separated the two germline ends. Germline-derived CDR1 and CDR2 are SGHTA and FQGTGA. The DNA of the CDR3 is TGTGCCAGCAGCTCCCTCGGGGGAAGGGGCTACACCTTC. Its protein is CASSSLGGRGYTF. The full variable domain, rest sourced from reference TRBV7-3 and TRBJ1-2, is GAGVSQTPSNKVTEKGKYVELRCDPISGHTALYWYRQSLGQGPEFLIYFQGTGAADDSGLPNDRFFAVRPEGSVSTLKIQRTERGDSAVYLCASSSLGGRGYTFGSGTRLTVV.

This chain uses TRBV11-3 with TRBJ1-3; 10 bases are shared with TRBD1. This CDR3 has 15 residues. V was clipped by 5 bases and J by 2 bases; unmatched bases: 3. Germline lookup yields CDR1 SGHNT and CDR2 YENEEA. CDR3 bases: TGTGCCAGCAGCCGCGACAGGGGGCCTGGAAACACCATATATTTT. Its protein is CASSRDRGPGNTIYF.

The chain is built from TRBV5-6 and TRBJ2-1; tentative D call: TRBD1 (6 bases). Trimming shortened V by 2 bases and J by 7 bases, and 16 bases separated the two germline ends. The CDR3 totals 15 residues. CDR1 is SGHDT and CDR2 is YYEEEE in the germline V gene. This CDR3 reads CASSLGGGFTNEQFF. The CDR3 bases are TGTGCCAGCAGCTTAGGGGGTGGGTTTACAAATGAGCAGTTCTTC.

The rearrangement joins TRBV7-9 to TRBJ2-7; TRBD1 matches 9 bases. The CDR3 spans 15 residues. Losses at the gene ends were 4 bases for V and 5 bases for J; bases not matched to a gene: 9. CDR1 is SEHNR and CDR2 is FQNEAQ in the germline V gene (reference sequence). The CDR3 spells CASSWLGQGSDEQYF. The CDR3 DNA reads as TGTGCCAGCAGCTGGCTTGGACAGGGGAGCGACGAGCAGTACTTC. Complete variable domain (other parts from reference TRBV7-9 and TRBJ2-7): DTGVSQNPRHKITKRGQNVTFRCDPISEHNRLYWYRQTLGQGPEFLTYFQNEAQLEKSRLLSDRFSAERPKGSFSTLEIQRTEQGDSAMYLCASSWLGQGSDEQYFGPGTRLTVT.

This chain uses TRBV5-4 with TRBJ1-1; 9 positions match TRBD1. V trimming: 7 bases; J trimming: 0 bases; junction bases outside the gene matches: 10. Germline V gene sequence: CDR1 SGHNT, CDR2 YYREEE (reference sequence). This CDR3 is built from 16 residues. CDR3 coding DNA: TGTGCCAGCGCGCCAGGACAGGGGCTTGTGAACACTGAAGCTTTCTTT. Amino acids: CASAPGQGLVNTEAFF.

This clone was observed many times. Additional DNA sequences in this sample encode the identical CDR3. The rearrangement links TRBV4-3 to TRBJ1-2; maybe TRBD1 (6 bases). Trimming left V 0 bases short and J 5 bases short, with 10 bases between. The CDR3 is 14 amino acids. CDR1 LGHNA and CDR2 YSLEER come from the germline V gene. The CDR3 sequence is CASSQEGARYGYTF. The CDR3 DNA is TGCGCCAGCAGCCAAGAGGGGGCGAGGTATGGCTACACCTTC.